Sequencing of this T cell receptor beta chain was carried out in a study of shared clonotypes between healthy human individuals. Study-wide results and limits: Sharing across a handful of donors was seen in approximately 5.2% of naive CD4 clonotypes. Relative to their counterparts shared across all four donors, non-shared clonotypes exhibited diminished generation probabilities.

Donors comprised only Caucasian adults living in Nashville, Tennessee. CD45RA+ naive and CD45RA-negative memory subsets were separated from CD4+ cells. Trimming took 2 bases from V and 2 from J; bases not matched to a gene: 8. The CDR3 runs to 17 residues. CDR1 and CDR2 (germline): SGHTA, FQGNSA. As to this clone: Antigen: not known.

Sequencing used immunoSEQ multiplex PCR; TCRdb keeps in-frame clones, though not all of them. The sample shows about 1 million clones, roughly 70% of them seen only once. The V call is TRBV7-2, the J call TRBJ2-7, with 11 bases fitting TRBD2. The TCR sequence derives from a man aged 18 to 35 in good health. The sequenced sample was memory CD4+ T cells sorted from blood. As to subset: CD45RA-negative fraction. The DNA of the CDR3 is TGTGCCAGCAGCTTAAGTTCTAGCGGGGGGTGGACCTACGAGCAGTACTTC. Protein: CASSLSSSGGWTYEQYF.